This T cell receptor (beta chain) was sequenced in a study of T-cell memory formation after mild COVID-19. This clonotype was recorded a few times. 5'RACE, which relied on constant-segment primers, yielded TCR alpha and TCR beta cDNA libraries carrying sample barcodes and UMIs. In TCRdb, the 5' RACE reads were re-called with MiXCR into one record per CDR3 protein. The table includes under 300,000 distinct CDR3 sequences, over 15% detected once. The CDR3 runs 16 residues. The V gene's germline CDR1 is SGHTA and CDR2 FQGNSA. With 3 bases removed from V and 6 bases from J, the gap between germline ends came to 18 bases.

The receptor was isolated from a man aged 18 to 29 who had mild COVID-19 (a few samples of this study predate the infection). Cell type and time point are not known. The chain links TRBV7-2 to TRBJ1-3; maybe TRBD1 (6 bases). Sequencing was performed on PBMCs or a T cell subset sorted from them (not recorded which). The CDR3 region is CASSLYRAGAANTIYF. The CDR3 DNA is TGTGCCAGCAGCTTGTACAGGGCAGGTGCGGCAAACACCATATATTTT.